The text below deals with one TCR beta chain. Its antigen is unknown. This likely stems from a read error, as it lies one base from a far larger clone. Here the CDR3 omits its conserved ending phenylalanine or tryptophan, so a read error is the likely source. This CDR3 comprises 15 residues. The germline gives CDR1 SEHNR, CDR2 FQNEAQ (reference sequence). This entry belongs to a study of shared clonotypes between healthy human individuals. Once extracted for a subset, genomic DNA was divided evenly among several immunoSEQ plates. The team ran DNA from unsorted PBMCs on ten immunoSEQ deep assay plates for sequencing. Assay used: immunoSEQ multiplex PCR; TCRdb lists only in-frame clones, some missing. The table includes about 510,000 clones, nearly 80% detected once. General study results and limits: Clonotype sharing levels among donors were expected to vary with sequencing depth.

The gene calls are TRBV7-9 and TRBJ2-7; D is uncertain. The better agreement between TRBJ2-1 and the DNA end casts doubt on the J call. The specimen sequenced was PBMCs. This TCR derives from a woman in her thirties or forties in good health. Some clones in this sample may be carry-over from other donors' samples. CDR3 loop: CASSLVPEAYNEQFS. The CDR3 DNA sequence: TGTGCCAGCAGCTTAGTTCCAGAGGCCTACAATGAGCAGTTCTCC.